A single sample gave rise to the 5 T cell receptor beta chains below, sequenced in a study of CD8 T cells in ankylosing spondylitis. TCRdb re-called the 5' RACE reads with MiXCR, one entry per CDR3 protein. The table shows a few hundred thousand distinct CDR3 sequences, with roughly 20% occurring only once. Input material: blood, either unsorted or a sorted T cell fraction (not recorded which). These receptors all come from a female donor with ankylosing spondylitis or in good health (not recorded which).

The DNA for the CDR3 is TGCAGCTCTCGGAAGGCATTTGGATACAATGAGCAGTTCTTC. It specifies CSSRKAFGYNEQFF. The V call is TRBV29-1, the J call TRBJ2-1; no definite D call. Trimming took 8 bases from V and 4 from J, leaving 18 bases between them. CDR1 and CDR2 (germline): SQVTM, ANQGSEA. The CDR3 sequence is 14 residues long.

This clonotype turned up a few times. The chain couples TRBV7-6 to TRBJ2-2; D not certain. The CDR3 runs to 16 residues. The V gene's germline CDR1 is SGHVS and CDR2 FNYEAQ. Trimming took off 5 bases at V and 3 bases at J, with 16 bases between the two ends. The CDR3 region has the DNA TGTGCCAGCAGCCCCGATTCGGTAGCCTACACCGGGGAGCTGTTTTTT. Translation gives CASSPDSVAYTGELFF.

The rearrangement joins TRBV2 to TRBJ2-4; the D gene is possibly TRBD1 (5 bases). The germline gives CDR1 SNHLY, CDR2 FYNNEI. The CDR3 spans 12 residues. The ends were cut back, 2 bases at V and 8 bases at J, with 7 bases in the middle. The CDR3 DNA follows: TGTGCCAGCAGTGAAAGGGGATACATTCAGTACTTC. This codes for CASSERGYIQYF.

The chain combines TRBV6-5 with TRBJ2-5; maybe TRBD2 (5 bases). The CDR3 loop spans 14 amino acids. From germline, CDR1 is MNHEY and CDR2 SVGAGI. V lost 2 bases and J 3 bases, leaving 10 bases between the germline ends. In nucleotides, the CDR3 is TGTGCCAGCAGTTACGGCGGGTCAAAAGAGACCCAGTACTTC. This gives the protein CASSYGGSKETQYF.

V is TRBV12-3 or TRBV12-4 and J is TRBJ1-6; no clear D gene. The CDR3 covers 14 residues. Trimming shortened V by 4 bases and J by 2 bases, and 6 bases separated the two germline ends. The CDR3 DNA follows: TGTGCCAGCAGTTCCGGGGCCTATAATTCACCCCTCCACTTT. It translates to CASSSGAYNSPLHF.